This T cell receptor (beta chain) was identified during a study of cytomegalovirus exposure and HLA in healthy donors. Study-level points and caveats: Indistinguishable V segments, including TRBV6-2 and TRBV6-3, were excluded. A few CMV-associated chains proved CMV antigen-specific in vitro.

Comment on this clone: Antigen unknown.

The CDR3 runs to 16 residues. Germline V gene data show CDR1 as MDHEN and CDR2 as SYDVKM. With V trimmed by 4 bases and J by 8 bases, 11 bases remained unmatched. Primers: 60 Vbeta forward and 13 Jbeta reverse. Generated by immunoSEQ multiplex PCR, the TCRdb table keeps only in-frame clones and is missing some. Here the sample spans around 150,000 clones, over 60% being singletons. The J gene is TRBJ2-1, the V gene TRBV28; 10 bases map to TRBD1. This sequence originates from a young man in good health and CMV-seronegative. Sample: PBMCs. The CDR3 sequence is CASSSIPGQGKDEQFF. In DNA form, the CDR3 reads TGTGCCAGCAGTTCGATCCCGGGACAGGGGAAGGATGAGCAGTTCTTC.